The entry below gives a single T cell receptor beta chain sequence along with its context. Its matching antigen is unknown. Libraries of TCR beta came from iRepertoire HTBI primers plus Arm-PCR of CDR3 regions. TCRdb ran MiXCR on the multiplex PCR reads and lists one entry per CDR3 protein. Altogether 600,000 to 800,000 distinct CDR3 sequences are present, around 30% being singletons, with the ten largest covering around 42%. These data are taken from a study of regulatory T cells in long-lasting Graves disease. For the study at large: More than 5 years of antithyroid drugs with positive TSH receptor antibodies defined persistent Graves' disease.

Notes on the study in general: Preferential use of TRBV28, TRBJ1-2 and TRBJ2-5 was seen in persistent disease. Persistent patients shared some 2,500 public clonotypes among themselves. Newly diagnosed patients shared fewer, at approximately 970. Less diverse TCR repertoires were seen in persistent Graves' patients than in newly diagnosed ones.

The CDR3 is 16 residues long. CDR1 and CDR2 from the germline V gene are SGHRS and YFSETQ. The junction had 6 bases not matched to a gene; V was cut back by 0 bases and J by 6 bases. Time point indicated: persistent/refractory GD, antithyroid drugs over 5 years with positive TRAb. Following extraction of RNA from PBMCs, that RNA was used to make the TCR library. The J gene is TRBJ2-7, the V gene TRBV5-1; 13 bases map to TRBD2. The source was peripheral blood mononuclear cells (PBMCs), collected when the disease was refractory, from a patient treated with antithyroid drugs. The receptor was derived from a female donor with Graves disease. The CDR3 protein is CASSLEWTSGRGEQYF. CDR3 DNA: TGCGCCAGCAGCTTGGAATGGACTAGCGGGAGAGGCGAGCAGTACTTC.